The 28 T cell receptor beta chains given below trace back to one sample, sequenced in a study of PD-L1 blockade in urothelial cancer. Produced via immunoSEQ multiplex PCR; TCRdb's table is partial and in-frame only. The sample includes about 45,000 clones, roughly nine tenths seen only once; the top ten take 7.3%. Time point specified: peripheral blood 6 weeks after treatment start. Sequencing was performed on PBMCs, taken around atezolizumab (anti-PD-L1) treatment. These receptors were taken from a man between 70 and 80 years old with urothelial cancer.

This clone has just one count. The chain uses TRBV27 and TRBJ1-2; D not certain. The CDR3 runs to 14 residues. V gave up 4 bases and J gave up 6 bases, with 15 bases separating them. The germline CDR1 and CDR2 sequences are MNHEY and SMNVEV (reference sequence). The CDR3 is CASSSSYGRDGYTF. CDR3 bases: TGTGCCAGCAGTTCCTCCTACGGGAGGGATGGCTACACCTTC.

This chain joins TRBV5-4 and TRBJ2-2, with 9 positions matching TRBD2. This CDR3 has 16 amino acids. V lost 3 bases to trimming and J lost 6 bases; unmatched junction nucleotides: 9. CDR1 and CDR2 (germline): SGHNT, YYREEE (reference sequence). The CDR3, as DNA: TGTGCCAGCAGCTCCGGCGGGAGGGCCATGTCCGGGGAGCTGTTTTTT. The encoded protein is CASSSGGRAMSGELFF. Full variable domain (missing parts from reference TRBV5-4 and TRBJ2-2): ETGVTQSPTHLIKTRGQQVTLRCSSQSGHNTVSWYQQALGQGPQFIFQYYREEENGRGNFPPRFSGLQFPNYSSELNVNALELDDSALYLCASSSGGRAMSGELFFGEGSRLTVL.

V usage is TRBV11-2 and J usage is TRBJ2-3, with a weak D call TRBD2 (6 bases). CDR1 and CDR2 (germline): SGHAT, FQNNGV. V lost 8 bases to trimming and J lost 3 bases, with 18 bases between them. The CDR3 sequence is 15 residues long. CDR3 coding DNA: TGTGCCAGCCCCCGGAGGGCCAGGGTGACAGATACGCAGTATTTT. Its protein is CASPRRARVTDTQYF.

V and J are TRBV18 and TRBJ2-5; D ambiguous. V shed 3 bases and J shed 2 bases, with 7 bases lying between them. CDR3 length equals 13 residues. In germline, CDR1 is KGHSH, CDR2 LQKENI. The CDR3 sequence is CASSPSQQETQYF. As DNA, the CDR3 is TGTGCCAGCTCACCTTCCCAACAAGAGACCCAGTACTTC.

This clone was picked up a small number of times. This rearrangement joins TRBV5-1 to TRBJ1-2; the match to TRBD1 covers 12 bases. V shed 4 bases and J 7 bases; nucleotides not matched to a gene: 8. The germline V gene has CDR1 SGHRS and CDR2 YFSETQ. The CDR3 sequence is 15 residues long. CDR3 sequence: CASSLGGQGAAGYTF. As DNA, the CDR3 is TGCGCCAGCAGCCTCGGGGGACAGGGGGCGGCTGGCTACACCTTC.

The chain joins TRBV19 to TRBJ2-1; 8 bases are a match to TRBD2. The germline V gene encodes CDR1 LNHDA and CDR2 SQIVND (reference sequence). V dropped 4 bases and J dropped 3; count of bases not matched to a gene: 5. The CDR3 sequence is 15 residues long. The CDR3 coding sequence is TGTGCCAGTAGTAGACTAGCGCTAAACTACAATGAGCAGTTCTTC. Encoded protein: CASSRLALNYNEQFF.

This clone has only one observation. The V and J genes are TRBV19 and TRBJ1-1; 10 bases match TRBD1. This CDR3 is 14 amino acids long. CDR1 is LNHDA, CDR2 SQIVND, per germline (reference sequence). Trimming took 4 bases from V and 5 from J; bases not matched to a gene: 4. CDR3 loop: CASSTGTGVTEAFF. CDR3 DNA: TGTGCCAGTAGTACCGGGACAGGGGTGACTGAAGCTTTCTTT.

The rearrangement uses TRBV5-1 and TRBJ1-1; D uncertain. CDR1 and CDR2 (germline): SGHRS, YFSETQ. The V end was cut by 6 bases, the J end by 2 bases, with 17 bases between. CDR3 length: 15 residues. Here the CDR3 DNA reads TGCGCCAGCACCGAGCGCGAATGGCCCAACACTGAAGCTTTCTTT. This gives the protein CASTEREWPNTEAFF.

The rearrangement links TRBV4-1 to TRBJ1-1; the D gene is possibly TRBD1 (5 bases). The CDR3 extends over 14 amino acids. V lost 2 bases, J lost 4 bases, and 11 bases lay in between. Germline assignment: CDR1 MGHRA and CDR2 YSYEKL. The CDR3 sequence: CASSQFMGGTEAFF. In DNA form, the CDR3 reads TGCGCCAGCAGCCAATTTATGGGGGGCACTGAAGCTTTCTTT.

This chain connects TRBV2 to TRBJ1-2; 7 positions match TRBD1. This CDR3 has 12 residues. Trimming removed 11 bases from V and 1 base from J; junction bases left unmatched: 4. The V gene's germline CDR1 is SNHLY and CDR2 FYNNEI. CDR3 residues: CAGQVFNYGYTF. The CDR3 DNA is TGTGCCGGACAGGTGTTTAACTATGGCTACACCTTC. Using reference TRBV2 and TRBJ1-2 for the parts outside the CDR3, the full variable domain is EPEVTQTPSHQVTQMGQEVILRCVPISNHLYFYWYRQILGQKVEFLVSFYNNEISEKSEIFDDQFSVERPDGSNFTLKIRSTKLEDSAMYFCAGQVFNYGYTFGSGTRLTVV.

This chain joins TRBV7-2 and TRBJ1-2, with TRBD1 as a possible D gene (5 bases). Germline-derived CDR1 and CDR2 are SGHTA and FQGNSA. Between the trimmed V and J ends, which lost 0 bases and 6 bases, there was a span of 11 bases. The CDR3 contains 14 residues. CDR3 protein: CASSLAQGSHGYTF. CDR3 DNA sequence: TGTGCCAGCAGCTTAGCGCAGGGTTCCCATGGCTACACCTTC.

The rearrangement joins TRBV10-1 to TRBJ1-1; a weak D match, TRBD1 (5 bases). Trimming left V 5 bases short and J 1 base short, with 14 bases between. The CDR3 has 15 residues. Germline V gene sequence: CDR1 WNHNN, CDR2 SYGVQD (reference sequence). The CDR3 reads CASSPRAGGNTEAFF. The CDR3 DNA sequence: TGCGCCAGCAGTCCCAGGGCAGGTGGGAACACTGAAGCTTTCTTT.

This clone was picked up one time. The chain recombines TRBV10-1 with TRBJ1-1; 8 bases agree with TRBD1. CDR1 is WNHNN, CDR2 SYGVQD, per germline (reference sequence). Trimming at V came to 3 bases and at J to 5 bases, leaving 2 bases not matched to a gene. CDR3 length: 13 residues. This CDR3 reads CASSDRGQTEAFF. The CDR3, as DNA: TGCGCCAGCAGTGACAGGGGGCAAACTGAAGCTTTCTTT.

The gene calls are TRBV6-4 and TRBJ2-2; a weak D match, TRBD1 (6 bases). The germline V gene encodes CDR1 MRHNA and CDR2 SNTAGT. Trimming took 8 bases from V and 6 from J, leaving 25 bases between them. CDR3 size: 17 residues. The CDR3 nucleotides read TGTGCCAGCCCCCGGGTCAGGGGCCTCCTGGGGGCCGGGGAGCTGTTTTTT. It yields the protein CASPRVRGLLGAGELFF.

V usage is TRBV7-6 and J usage is TRBJ2-1; 10 nucleotides align to TRBD2. Germline loops: CDR1 SGHVS, CDR2 FNYEAQ. J lost 1 base, V lost 4 bases, and 7 bases had no gene match. The CDR3 covers 17 residues. This chain's CDR3 is CASSSYRSGRSYNEQFF. DNA for the CDR3: TGTGCCAGCAGCTCCTATCGTAGCGGGAGGTCCTACAATGAGCAGTTCTTC.

The gene calls are TRBV9 and TRBJ1-3, with no clear D. The CDR3 has 8 residues. CDR1 and CDR2 from the germline V gene are SGDLS and YYNGEE. The CDR3 here is CESETIYF. The DNA for the CDR3 is TGTGAAAGCGAGACCATATATTTT.

CDR3 nucleotides: TGTGCCAGCAGTTATTCTACACTCGCGGCCTACGAGCAGTACTTC. Its protein is CASSYSTLAAYEQYF. The chain carries TRBV6-5 and TRBJ2-7; no definite D call. Trimming took off 3 bases at V and 2 bases at J, with 14 bases between the two ends. Germline V lookup: CDR1 MNHEY, CDR2 SVGAGI. The length of the CDR3 is 15 residues.

V and J are TRBV5-1 and TRBJ1-3; D is unresolved. The germline CDR1 and CDR2 sequences are SGHRS and YFSETQ. Trimming took 3 bases from V and 8 from J, leaving 15 bases between them. The CDR3 has 14 amino acids. The CDR3 spells CASSSQQPRDTIYF. The CDR3, as DNA: TGCGCCAGCAGCTCCCAACAGCCGCGAGACACCATATATTTT. Based on the CDR3 plus reference TRBV5-1 and TRBJ1-3, the full variable domain is KAGVTQTPRYLIKTRGQQVTLSCSPISGHRSVSWYQQTPGQGLQFLFEYFSETQRNKGNFPGRFSGRQFSNSRSEMNVSTLELGDSALYLCASSSQQPRDTIYFGEGSWLTVV.

J is TRBJ2-5 and V is TRBV5-6; 9 nucleotides line up with TRBD1. Trimming took 3 bases from V and 3 from J; bases not matched to a gene: 3. The CDR3 is 14 residues long. The germline CDR1 and CDR2 sequences are SGHDT and YYEEEE. In DNA, the CDR3 is TGTGCCAGCAGCTGGGGACAGGGAAAAGAGACCCAGTACTTC. Translation gives CASSWGQGKETQYF.

V and J are TRBV5-4 and TRBJ2-5; 8 nucleotides line up with TRBD2. CDR1 is SGHNT and CDR2 is YYREEE in the germline V gene (reference sequence). This CDR3 spans 15 amino acids. V trimming: 2 bases; J trimming: 3 bases; junction bases outside the gene matches: 6. The CDR3 coding sequence is TGTGCCAGCAGCTTTTATATAGCGGGGAAAGAGACCCAGTACTTC. This encodes CASSFYIAGKETQYF.

This clone was counted between two and nine times. CDR3 DNA sequence: TGTGCCAGCAGCACACCGGGACTAGCGGTCCAAGAGACCCAGTACTTC. Protein: CASSTPGLAVQETQYF. This chain joins TRBV7-3 and TRBJ2-5; TRBD2 agrees at 11 bases. Trimming took 5 bases from V and 1 from J; bases not matched to a gene: 6. Germline CDR1 SGHTA, CDR2 FQGTGA. The CDR3 is 16 residues long. Full variable domain (missing parts from reference TRBV7-3 and TRBJ2-5): GAGVSQTPSNKVTEKGKYVELRCDPISGHTALYWYRQSLGQGPEFLIYFQGTGAADDSGLPNDRFFAVRPEGSVSTLKIQRTERGDSAVYLCASSTPGLAVQETQYFGPGTRLLVL.

This sequence joins TRBV5-6 and TRBJ2-1; maybe TRBD1 (5 bases). This CDR3 region has 16 residues. CDR1 SGHDT and CDR2 YYEEEE come from the germline V gene. Trimming removed 10 bases from V and 0 bases from J, with 20 bases in between. The CDR3 nucleotides read TGTGCCGGGGCCGCGATGCGGCTAAGCTCCTACAATGAGCAGTTCTTC. Its translation: CAGAAMRLSSYNEQFF.

The chain has TRBV11-2 and TRBJ2-7; tentative D call: TRBD2 (6 bases). The CDR3 spans 15 residues. Germline CDR1 and CDR2: SGHAT and FQNNGV. The V and J ends lost 6 bases and 6 bases respectively, with 21 bases between them. DNA of the CDR3: TGTGCCAGCAGGTCTAGGACCGGCGGGGTGGGCGAGCAGTACTTC. This gives the protein CASRSRTGGVGEQYF.

The chain has TRBV5-1 and TRBJ2-1; possible D gene TRBD2, 6 bases. The CDR3 is 15 residues long. The ends were cut back, 5 bases at V and 7 bases at J, with 19 bases in the middle. Germline loops: CDR1 SGHRS, CDR2 YFSETQ. CDR3 sequence reads: CASRTTGDRWNEQFF. Written as DNA, the CDR3 is TGCGCCAGCAGGACAACGGGAGATCGGTGGAATGAGCAGTTCTTC. The entire variable domain, with the rest obtained from reference TRBV5-1 and TRBJ2-1, is as follows: KAGVTQTPRYLIKTRGQQVTLSCSPISGHRSVSWYQQTPGQGLQFLFEYFSETQRNKGNFPGRFSGRQFSNSRSEMNVSTLELGDSALYLCASRTTGDRWNEQFFGPGTRLTVL.

This sequence joins TRBV28 and TRBJ1-1, with D possibly matching TRBD1 (5 bases). Germline V CDR1 and CDR2: MDHEN, SYDVKM. The V gene lost 6 bases and the J gene lost 3 bases, with 8 bases spanning the gap. The CDR3 runs 12 residues. CDR3 protein: CASRGGDTEAFF. The CDR3 bases are TGTGCCAGCAGGGGGGGGGACACTGAAGCTTTCTTT.

The V call is TRBV19, the J call TRBJ2-5; TRBD1 is a possible D gene (6 bases). The CDR3 sequence is 14 residues long. CDR1 and CDR2 from the germline V gene are LNHDA and SQIVND (reference sequence). V was cut by 3 bases and J by 4 bases, with 12 bases left in between. CDR3 in amino acids: CASSIQGRLETQYF. The DNA for the CDR3 is TGTGCCAGTAGTATTCAGGGGCGCCTAGAGACCCAGTACTTC.

This chain links TRBV9 with TRBJ2-1, with TRBD1 as a possible D gene (8 bases). This CDR3 region has 15 residues. CDR1 and CDR2 from the germline V gene are SGDLS and YYNGEE. V was clipped by 3 bases and J by 3 bases, with 13 bases between them. The CDR3 sequence is CASSATGGDYNEQFF. CDR3 nucleotide sequence: TGTGCCAGCAGCGCTACAGGGGGGGACTACAATGAGCAGTTCTTC.

The chain combines TRBV11-2 with TRBJ2-7; 9 nucleotides align to TRBD1. V lost 5 bases to trimming and J lost 7 bases; unmatched junction nucleotides: 24. Germline-derived CDR1 and CDR2 are SGHAT and FQNNGV. This CDR3 is built from 19 residues. The CDR3 DNA is TGTGCCAGCAGCAGCGAGCGAGGACAGGGGTCCTTCGGCTGGTGGGAGCAGTACTTC. Residues: CASSSERGQGSFGWWEQYF. Using reference TRBV11-2 and TRBJ2-7 for the parts outside the CDR3, the full variable domain is EAGVAQSPRYKIIEKRQSVAFWCNPISGHATLYWYQQILGQGPKLLIQFQNNGVVDDSQLPKDRFSAERLKGVDSTLKIQPAKLEDSAVYLCASSSERGQGSFGWWEQYFGPGTRLTVT.